This is a list of T cell receptor beta chains from one sample in a study of blood T cell repertoires in COVID-19. Repertoires were generated with immunoSEQ multiplex PCR, while TCRdb's copy carries only in-frame clones and drops some. The sample includes roughly 200,000 clones, roughly 88% of them seen just once. The source material was peripheral blood. The receptors were gathered from a man between 40 and 49 years old with acute or convalescent COVID-19. CDR3s include the opening cysteine and the closing phenylalanine or tryptophan. Fields, in order: V gene, clone size, D gene, J gene, CDR3 DNA, CDR3 protein. A D gene is named only where the DNA matches it firmly. Clone size, where shown, is once, few, many, or a class for clones that have expanded.

V gene: TRBV19; clone size: -; D gene: -; J gene: TRBJ2-6; CDR3 DNA: TGTGCCAGTAGTAGGGACTTACCTGGGGCCAACGTCCTGACTTTC; CDR3 protein: CASSRDLPGANVLTF
V gene: TRBV6-2/TRBV6-3; clone size: -; D gene: -; J gene: TRBJ2-1; CDR3 DNA: TGTGCCAGCAGTTACTCACTCTGGGAGCAGTTCTTC; CDR3 protein: CASSYSLWEQFF
V gene: TRBV10-3; clone size: -; D gene: -; J gene: TRBJ1-1; CDR3 DNA: TGTGCCATCAACGACAGGCCCGGGACTGAAGCTTTCTTT; CDR3 protein: CAINDRPGTEAFF
V gene: TRBV18; clone size: -; D gene: -; J gene: TRBJ1-2; CDR3 DNA: TGTGCCAGCTCACCTGAGACGGGGGAAGGCTACACCTTC; CDR3 protein: CASSPETGEGYTF
V gene: TRBV7-2; clone size: once; D gene: -; J gene: TRBJ2-1; CDR3 DNA: TGTGCCAGCAGCCTTTTTGGCGGAGAGGGTAGTGAGCAGTTCTTC; CDR3 protein: CASSLFGGEGSEQFF
V gene: TRBV7-2; clone size: few; D gene: TRBD1; J gene: TRBJ2-7; CDR3 DNA: TGTGCCAGCAGCCCGAGGACAGGGACCTACGAGCAGTACTTC; CDR3 protein: CASSPRTGTYEQYF
V gene: TRBV27; clone size: -; D gene: TRBD1; J gene: TRBJ1-2; CDR3 DNA: TGTGCCAGCAGCAACCCGGGACAGGGCTCTTTGGATGGCTACACCTTC; CDR3 protein: CASSNPGQGSLDGYTF
V gene: TRBV6-2/TRBV6-3; clone size: -; D gene: -; J gene: TRBJ1-2; CDR3 DNA: TGTGCCAGCAGTGCCCGGGGGGGGCAGCACCCCCATGGCTACACCTTC; CDR3 protein: CASSARGGQHPHGYTF
V gene: TRBV12-5; clone size: -; D gene: -; J gene: TRBJ1-1; CDR3 DNA: TGTGCTAGTGGTTTGGGGGTTTCAGGGAACACTGAAGCTTTCTTT; CDR3 protein: CASGLGVSGNTEAFF
V gene: TRBV11-2; clone size: -; D gene: -; J gene: TRBJ2-3; CDR3 DNA: TGTGCCAGCAGCTTAGACCCTGGGACTGATACACAGTATTTT; CDR3 protein: CASSLDPGTDTQYF
V gene: TRBV28; clone size: -; D gene: -; J gene: TRBJ1-5; CDR3 DNA: TGTGCCAGCAGTTTCGGGATCCAGCCCCAGCATTTT; CDR3 protein: CASSFGIQPQHF
V gene: TRBV11-2; clone size: -; D gene: TRBD1; J gene: TRBJ1-1; CDR3 DNA: TGTGCCAGCAGCTTCCGGACAGGCGCCTTCTTT; CDR3 protein: CASSFRTGAFF
V gene: TRBV19; clone size: -; D gene: TRBD1; J gene: TRBJ2-1; CDR3 DNA: TGTGCCAGTAGTGACGGGACAGGCTGGCTAGTCAATGAGCAGTTCTTC; CDR3 protein: CASSDGTGWLVNEQFF
V gene: TRBV5-5; clone size: once; D gene: -; J gene: TRBJ1-1; CDR3 DNA: TGTGCCAGCAGCTCGGGTTTCTACACTGAAGCTTTCTTT; CDR3 protein: CASSSGFYTEAFF
V gene: TRBV6-5; clone size: once; D gene: TRBD1; J gene: TRBJ1-4; CDR3 DNA: TGTGCCAGCAGCAACGGACAGGGTAATGAAAAACTGTTTTTT; CDR3 protein: CASSNGQGNEKLFF
V gene: TRBV27; clone size: -; D gene: TRBD1; J gene: TRBJ2-7; CDR3 DNA: TGTGCCAGCAGATCTCCTGGGACAGGGAACTACGAGCAGTACTTC; CDR3 protein: CASRSPGTGNYEQYF
V gene: TRBV7-2; clone size: -; D gene: TRBD1; J gene: TRBJ1-2; CDR3 DNA: TGTGCCAGCAGCTTGGGGACAGGAACTAACTATGGCTACACCTTC; CDR3 protein: CASSLGTGTNYGYTF
V gene: TRBV4-2; clone size: once; D gene: -; J gene: TRBJ2-3; CDR3 DNA: TGTGCCAGCAGCCAAGAAATACGGACTAGCACAGATACGCAGTATTTT; CDR3 protein: CASSQEIRTSTDTQYF
V gene: TRBV7-8; clone size: -; D gene: -; J gene: TRBJ1-3; CDR3 DNA: TGTGCCAGCAGCCCTCGCACCCGGGGCGGGGTGACAGGAAACACCATATATTTT; CDR3 protein: CASSPRTRGGVTGNTIYF
V gene: TRBV29-1; clone size: -; D gene: -; J gene: TRBJ2-5; CDR3 DNA: TGCAGCGCCGGGAGTAGGGAGACCCAGTACTTC; CDR3 protein: CSAGSRETQYF
V gene: TRBV11-3; clone size: -; D gene: -; J gene: TRBJ1-2; CDR3 DNA: TGTGCCAGCAGTTTCAGGGCCCCTTGTGATGGCTACACCTTC; CDR3 protein: CASSFRAPCDGYTF
V gene: TRBV20-1; clone size: -; D gene: -; J gene: TRBJ2-3; CDR3 DNA: TGCAGTGCCGGGGTCCCAGATACGCAGTATTTT; CDR3 protein: CSAGVPDTQYF
V gene: TRBV4-2; clone size: -; D gene: -; J gene: TRBJ1-1; CDR3 DNA: TGTGCCAGCAAAAGAGATGAACGCCGGAACACTGAAGCTTTCTTT; CDR3 protein: CASKRDERRNTEAFF
V gene: TRBV6-2/TRBV6-3; clone size: -; D gene: -; J gene: TRBJ2-7; CDR3 DNA: TGTGCCAGCAGCTCCTTCGGGTACGAGCAGTACTTC; CDR3 protein: CASSSFGYEQYF
V gene: TRBV4-3; clone size: few; D gene: TRBD2; J gene: TRBJ2-1; CDR3 DNA: TGCGCCAGCAGCCAAGGCCCCATTACTAGCGGGAGTAGGGATGAGCAGTTCTTC; CDR3 protein: CASSQGPITSGSRDEQFF
V gene: TRBV9; clone size: once; D gene: TRBD1; J gene: TRBJ1-2; CDR3 DNA: TGTGCCAGCAGCGCAGATACAGGGGTTTATGGCTACACCTTC; CDR3 protein: CASSADTGVYGYTF
V gene: TRBV6-5; clone size: -; D gene: -; J gene: TRBJ1-5; CDR3 DNA: TGTGCCAGCAGTTACTCGACTGATCAGCCCCAGCATTTT; CDR3 protein: CASSYSTDQPQHF
V gene: TRBV7-3; clone size: -; D gene: TRBD2; J gene: TRBJ2-1; CDR3 DNA: TGTGCCAGCAGCTTAGGGCTAGCGGGGATCAATGAGCAGTTCTTC; CDR3 protein: CASSLGLAGINEQFF
V gene: TRBV15; clone size: -; D gene: -; J gene: TRBJ2-5; CDR3 DNA: TGTGCCACCAGCAGCGGACAACCCCAAGAGACCCAGTACTTC; CDR3 protein: CATSSGQPQETQYF
V gene: TRBV4-1; clone size: -; D gene: TRBD1; J gene: TRBJ1-2; CDR3 DNA: TGCGCCAGCAGCCAAACCGGACAGGACTATGGCTACACCTTC; CDR3 protein: CASSQTGQDYGYTF
V gene: TRBV19; clone size: -; D gene: TRBD1; J gene: TRBJ2-3; CDR3 DNA: TGTGCCAGTAGTGCAGACAGGGCGTCTAGCACAGATACGCAGTATTTT; CDR3 protein: CASSADRASSTDTQYF
V gene: TRBV2; clone size: -; D gene: -; J gene: TRBJ1-6; CDR3 DNA: TGTGCCAGCAGTGCGGCGGCTGTTAATTCACCCCTCCACTTT; CDR3 protein: CASSAAAVNSPLHF
V gene: TRBV7-2; clone size: -; D gene: -; J gene: TRBJ2-7; CDR3 DNA: TGTGCCAGCAGCATCAGGGGTACAGACGAGCAGTACTTC; CDR3 protein: CASSIRGTDEQYF
V gene: TRBV13; clone size: -; D gene: TRBD2; J gene: TRBJ2-1; CDR3 DNA: TGTGCCAGCAGCATCCAACTAGCGTCGAGCTCCTACAATGAGCAGTTCTTC; CDR3 protein: CASSIQLASSSYNEQFF
V gene: TRBV29-1; clone size: -; D gene: -; J gene: TRBJ1-1; CDR3 DNA: TGCAGCGTTAGGCAGGGGAACACTGAAGCTTTCTTT; CDR3 protein: CSVRQGNTEAFF
V gene: TRBV5-1; clone size: -; D gene: -; J gene: TRBJ1-1; CDR3 DNA: TGCGCCAGCAGCTTGGGAGCAGGGGATACTGAAGCTTTCTTT; CDR3 protein: CASSLGAGDTEAFF
V gene: TRBV30; clone size: -; D gene: -; J gene: TRBJ1-1; CDR3 DNA: TGTGCCTGGGGCGGGGGGCACACTGAAGCTTTCTTT; CDR3 protein: CAWGGGHTEAFF
V gene: TRBV27; clone size: once; D gene: TRBD1; J gene: TRBJ1-5; CDR3 DNA: TGTGCCAGCAGTCCCGGGACAGGGGGATACCAGCCCCAGCATTTT; CDR3 protein: CASSPGTGGYQPQHF
V gene: TRBV5-1; clone size: -; D gene: TRBD1; J gene: TRBJ1-1; CDR3 DNA: TGCGCCAGCAGAGATAACAGGGGGACTGAAGCTTTCTTT; CDR3 protein: CASRDNRGTEAFF
V gene: TRBV7-8; clone size: few; D gene: TRBD2; J gene: TRBJ2-7; CDR3 DNA: TGTGCCAGCAGCTTAGCGAGCGTTAGCGGGGAGCAGTACTTC; CDR3 protein: CASSLASVSGEQYF
V gene: TRBV6-2/TRBV6-3; clone size: -; D gene: -; J gene: TRBJ2-1; CDR3 DNA: TGTGCCAGCAGTTTTGCGGCTACCTACAATGAGCAGTTCTTC; CDR3 protein: CASSFAATYNEQFF
V gene: TRBV18; clone size: -; D gene: -; J gene: TRBJ2-2; CDR3 DNA: TGTGCCAGCTCACCCCCCGGGACTCACACCGGGGAGCTGTTTTTT; CDR3 protein: CASSPPGTHTGELFF
V gene: TRBV19; clone size: -; D gene: TRBD1; J gene: TRBJ2-1; CDR3 DNA: TGTGCCAGTACCAACAGGGGTCAGGGTAGCAATGAGCAGTTCTTC; CDR3 protein: CASTNRGQGSNEQFF
V gene: TRBV6-5; clone size: -; D gene: TRBD1; J gene: TRBJ2-7; CDR3 DNA: TGTGCCAGTTCGAGGGACAGGAGCTCCTACGAGCAGTACTTC; CDR3 protein: CASSRDRSSYEQYF
V gene: TRBV30; clone size: -; D gene: TRBD1; J gene: TRBJ1-5; CDR3 DNA: TGTGCCTGGAGTGTGGGTACAGGGGAACAGCCCCAGCATTTT; CDR3 protein: CAWSVGTGEQPQHF
V gene: TRBV6-2/TRBV6-3; clone size: -; D gene: TRBD2; J gene: TRBJ2-1; CDR3 DNA: TGTGCCAGCAGCCATCGACTAGCGGCCACCCGGAGTACTGAGCAGTTCTTC; CDR3 protein: CASSHRLAATRSTEQFF
V gene: TRBV3-1/TRBV3-2; clone size: few; D gene: TRBD2; J gene: TRBJ2-2; CDR3 DNA: TGTGCCAGCAGACATCAGGGACTAGCGGGGAACACCGGGGAGCTGTTTTTT; CDR3 protein: CASRHQGLAGNTGELFF
V gene: TRBV6-1; clone size: -; D gene: -; J gene: TRBJ1-2; CDR3 DNA: TGTGCCAGCAGTGAAGGTCCCGGGGGCTATGGCTACACCTTC; CDR3 protein: CASSEGPGGYGYTF
V gene: TRBV15; clone size: few; D gene: TRBD2; J gene: TRBJ2-7; CDR3 DNA: TGTGCCACCAGCACTCATACGGGGGGTAACTCCTACGAGCAGTACTTC; CDR3 protein: CATSTHTGGNSYEQYF
V gene: TRBV19; clone size: -; D gene: TRBD1; J gene: TRBJ1-2; CDR3 DNA: TGTGCCAGTAGTAAGACAGGGTACGATGGCTACACCTTC; CDR3 protein: CASSKTGYDGYTF
V gene: TRBV30; clone size: few; D gene: -; J gene: TRBJ1-2; CDR3 DNA: TGTGCCTCGACACCTAACTATGGCTACACCTTC; CDR3 protein: CASTPNYGYTF
V gene: TRBV3-1/TRBV3-2; clone size: -; D gene: -; J gene: TRBJ2-5; CDR3 DNA: TGTGCCAGCAGCCCCCGAGGGCAAGAGACCCAGTACTTC; CDR3 protein: CASSPRGQETQYF
V gene: TRBV5-1; clone size: -; D gene: TRBD1; J gene: TRBJ2-5; CDR3 DNA: TGCGCCAGCAGCTTAAGTGGACAGGGGGCAAGTGAGACCCAGTACTTC; CDR3 protein: CASSLSGQGASETQYF